This TCR beta chain was retrieved from a study of blood T cell repertoires in COVID-19 (dated by TCRdb to about 2020). Study-wide context: Samples from collaborators originated in the United States, Italy and Spain and spanned both the acute and convalescent phases of COVID-19. The prospective study material was composed of cDNA or gDNA derived from T cells, B-cell-depleted T cells, or PBMCs. Subjects who had been exposed to COVID-19, were actively infected with it, or had recovered from it provided the deeply sampled blood TCRbeta repertoires that made up the dataset. A freely available public database, intended as a resource for researchers studying the immune response to SARS-CoV-2, is where the repertoires were released. The samples were drawn from the first 160 participants of the ongoing ImmuneRACE study and from over a thousand subjects provided by 6 global collaborators. The sample metadata nearly always contained a de-identified subject ID, COVID-19 status, age in years and sex. Where HLA class I and class II types were available, the types were taken from metadata supplied by the sample provider, not from assay-based typing. Broader findings and caveats from the paper: The quantity of clinical and demographic metadata differed by source and by participant and was supplied without curation.

Participants in the prospective study were aged roughly 18 to 100 years, lived in 24 United States geographic areas, and enrolled through a virtual design. Cohort assignment in the prospective study relied on participant-reported clinical history from a screening survey and a study questionnaire. A participant counted as exposed if, within 2 weeks of entering the study, that participant had been in contact with someone who had a PCR-confirmed or clinician-diagnosed COVID-19 case. In the prospective study, mobile phlebotomists collected whole blood, serum and a nasopharyngeal or oropharyngeal swab from each participant. Over an approximately 2-month period, participants in the prospective study had the option of providing additional blood draws and questionnaires. Before DNA extraction, blood samples from the prospective study were shipped at room temperature or frozen. The junction carries 7 bases between V and J, which are trimmed by 0 bases and 2 bases respectively. CDR1 SGHRS and CDR2 YFSETQ are derived from the germline V gene. The CDR3 goes from the cysteine to the phenylalanine over 14 residues. Here the CDR3 DNA is all that survives: 42 bases in frame from base 1.

On this clone: Its binding antigen is unknown. No per-base quality is available; no much larger clone lies one base away.

TCRbeta CDR3 regions were amplified from genomic DNA by means of the immunoSEQ Assay, a bias-controlled multiplex PCR. The authors processed their data as follows. Within the assay, amplification of reference gene primers was used to estimate how many nucleated cells each sample contained. To quantify the absolute abundance of each unique TCRbeta CDR3 rearrangement, sequence reads were collapsed and filtered. For each sample, productive Simpson clonality was calculated as the square root of Simpson's diversity index across productive rearrangements. Not all clones reach the TCRdb copy of this immuneACCESS table, which keeps in-frame sequences only. Checked studies attribute under half of the gap to unresolved V genes and leave the rest unexplained. That table is the source of V, J and clone size, and D and trimming were worked out from the DNA. In all, the sample holds 200,000 to 250,000 clones, and about 87% of those were seen once. The top ten constitute around 3.7% of the sample.

Input material: PBMCs or T cells enriched from blood (not recorded which). The sequence links TRBV5-1 to TRBJ2-3; the D gene cannot be resolved reliably. The TCR sequence derives from a woman aged 25 to 39 who had been exposed to COVID-19. The CDR3 reads CASSLGRNTDTQYF. The nucleotide sequence is TGCGCCAGCAGCTTGGGCAGGAACACAGATACGCAGTATTTT.